The T cell receptor beta chain described here comes from a study of T cell responses to AZD1222 COVID-19 vaccine. Study results and limitations: Females outnumbered males among donors, who were mostly white British; clonal diversity was possibly underestimated.

As for this clone: The antigen is undetermined.

Clones were read by immunoSEQ multiplex PCR, and TCRdb kept only the in-frame ones, dropping some. Of about 78,000 clones in the sample, about nine tenths were seen once. The starting material was peripheral blood, obtained on day 0 of AZD1222 vaccination. The clonotype originates from an adult in good health.

The DNA for the CDR3 is TGTGCCAGCAGCTTGGTTGGCTCGGGGTACAATGAGCAGTTCTTC. Protein product: CASSLVGSGYNEQFF. The rearrangement links TRBV5-4 to TRBJ2-1; D is possibly TRBD2 (5 bases). This CDR3 has 15 residues. Trimming cost V 0 bases and J 4 bases, with 11 bases left between them. Per the germline V gene, CDR1 is SGHNT and CDR2 is YYREEE (reference sequence).